These 18 T cell receptor beta chains share one sample of origin, sequenced in a study of PD-1 blockade in classical Hodgkin lymphoma. Patients all relapsed after autologous stem cell transplantation, and there was variation in brentuximab vedotin exposure. Clones were read by immunoSEQ multiplex PCR, and TCRdb kept only the in-frame ones, dropping some. The sample records tens of thousands of clones, around nine tenths being singletons. The sample in question was peripheral blood mononuclear cells (PBMCs), obtained at baseline. These receptors originate from a human donor with classical Hodgkin lymphoma.

The chain carries TRBV6-5 and TRBJ1-1; D is ambiguous. Trimming left V 0 bases short and J 1 base short, with 9 bases between. The CDR3 runs to 15 residues. From germline, CDR1 is MNHEY and CDR2 SVGAGI. The CDR3 coding sequence is TGTGCCAGCAGTTACTCGATAGCGGGGAACACTGAAGCTTTCTTT. It translates to CASSYSIAGNTEAFF.

V usage is TRBV10-3 and J usage is TRBJ1-3, with D perhaps matching TRBD1 (5 bases). The CDR3 is made up of 16 amino acids. Germline CDR1 ENHRY, CDR2 SYGVKD. Trimming stripped 3 bases from V and 3 bases from J, with 15 bases between. In DNA, the CDR3 is TGTGCCATCAGTGACCCGAGGGGTCGCCGTGGAAACACCATATATTTT. It yields the protein CAISDPRGRRGNTIYF.

The chain links TRBV10-2 to TRBJ1-3, with D possibly matching TRBD1 (6 bases). This CDR3 contains 15 residues. V was cut by 8 bases and J by 2 bases, with 16 bases left in between. Germline CDR1 and CDR2: WSHSY and SAAADI. CDR3 sequence: CASGQGKETGNTIYF. The CDR3 nucleotides read TGCGCCAGCGGCCAGGGGAAAGAGACTGGAAACACCATATATTTT.

The rearrangement links TRBV5-1 to TRBJ1-2; 8 bases agree with TRBD1. The J segment lost 6 bases and the V segment lost 4 bases, leaving 11 bases of the junction unmatched. This CDR3 is built from 15 residues. Per germline, CDR1 SGHRS and CDR2 YFSETQ. The DNA of the CDR3 is TGCGCCAGCAGCGCGGGCCTAGGACAGGGAGATGGCTACACCTTC. Its protein is CASSAGLGQGDGYTF.

In its sample, this clone was seen once. This chain uses TRBV19 with TRBJ2-7; 15 bases are shared with TRBD2. CDR1 LNHDA and CDR2 SQIVND come from the germline V gene (reference sequence). V gave up 2 bases and J gave up 2 bases; unmatched junction bases: 10. This CDR3 contains 19 residues. The CDR3 sequence is CASSIYVRTSGRDTYEQYF. The CDR3 DNA reads as TGTGCCAGTAGTATATATGTCCGGACTAGCGGGAGGGATACCTACGAGCAGTACTTC.

This clone was seen more than once but under ten times. This chain connects TRBV7-2 to TRBJ1-1; no firm D call. Per the germline V gene, CDR1 is SGHTA and CDR2 is FQGNSA. The V end lost 1 base, the J end lost 7 bases, and 10 bases lay between the germline ends. This CDR3 comprises 13 residues. The CDR3 sequence: CASSLGGLGEAFF. In DNA form, the CDR3 reads TGTGCCAGCAGCTTAGGGGGTTTGGGTGAAGCTTTCTTT. Combining the CDR3 with reference TRBV7-2 and TRBJ1-1 gives the whole variable domain GAGVSQSPSNKVTEKGKDVELRCDPISGHTALYWYRQSLGQGLEFLIYFQGNSAPDKSGLPSDRFSAERTGGSVSTLTIQRTQQEDSAVYLCASSLGGLGEAFFGQGTRLTVV.

The rearrangement uses TRBV19 and TRBJ2-7; 12 bases line up with TRBD2. The CDR3 contains 14 residues. The V gene's germline CDR1 is LNHDA and CDR2 SQIVND (reference sequence). Unmatched junction bases numbered 2, after V lost 6 bases and J lost 2 bases. CDR3 coding DNA: TGTGCCAGTAGCTGGACTAGCGGGACCTACGAGCAGTACTTC. It encodes CASSWTSGTYEQYF.

The rearrangement links TRBV5-6 to TRBJ1-1; TRBD1 aligns across 8 bases. Germline assignment: CDR1 SGHDT and CDR2 YYEEEE. V gave up 3 bases and J gave up 4 bases; unmatched junction bases: 2. The CDR3 length is 13 residues. The CDR3 region is CASSSTGGTEAFF. DNA for the CDR3: TGTGCCAGCAGCTCAACAGGGGGCACTGAAGCTTTCTTT. Drawing the rest from reference TRBV5-6 and TRBJ1-1, the complete variable domain is DAGVTQSPTHLIKTRGQQVTLRCSPKSGHDTVSWYQQALGQGPQFIFQYYEEEERQRGNFPDRFSGHQFPNYSSELNVNALLLGDSALYLCASSSTGGTEAFFGQGTRLTVV.

In this sample, this clone turned up once. The CDR3 spells CAWSETEAFF. The CDR3 DNA reads as TGTGCCTGGAGTGAGACTGAAGCTTTCTTT. J is TRBJ1-1 and V is TRBV30, with D uncertain. Trimming stripped 1 base from V and 5 bases from J, with 2 bases between. This CDR3 comprises 10 residues. CDR1 GTSNPN and CDR2 SVGIG come from the germline V gene (reference sequence).

The chain combines TRBV9 with TRBJ2-2, with D uncertain. V dropped 3 bases and J dropped 3 bases, with 9 bases sitting between them. The germline V gene encodes CDR1 SGDLS and CDR2 YYNGEE. The CDR3 sequence is 14 residues long. CDR3 loop: CASSASTHTGELFF. CDR3 bases: TGTGCCAGCAGCGCCTCAACACACACCGGGGAGCTGTTTTTT.

The chain links TRBV15 to TRBJ1-2, with 7 bases lining up with TRBD1. Germline assignment: CDR1 LNHNV and CDR2 YYDKDF (reference sequence). This CDR3 comprises 14 residues. The J segment lost 5 bases and the V segment lost 1 base, leaving 4 bases of the junction unmatched. In DNA, the CDR3 is TGTGCCACCAGCAGAGCATCGACAGGGTATGGCTACACCTTC. The encoded protein is CATSRASTGYGYTF.

The genes are TRBV10-1 and TRBJ2-5, with 10 bases matching TRBD2. Germline values: CDR1 WNHNN, CDR2 SYGVQD (reference sequence). Trimming removed 4 bases from V and 9 bases from J; junction bases left unmatched: 8. The CDR3 has 14 residues. CDR3: CASSGGLAVSAQYF. In nucleotides, the CDR3 is TGCGCCAGCAGTGGAGGACTAGCGGTCTCGGCCCAGTACTTC.

The rearrangement joins TRBV30 to TRBJ2-7, with 10 bases matching TRBD1. CDR1 is GTSNPN and CDR2 is SVGIG in the germline V gene (reference sequence). CDR3 length: 15 amino acids. V dropped 2 bases and J dropped 3; count of bases not matched to a gene: 7. The DNA of the CDR3 is TGTGCCTGGAGTATGGGACAGGGGATTGTCTACGAGCAGTACTTC. Residues: CAWSMGQGIVYEQYF.

The rearrangement uses TRBV10-3 and TRBJ1-1; TRBD1 aligns across 7 bases. This CDR3 is 14 amino acids long. Germline V gene lookup returns CDR1 ENHRY and CDR2 SYGVKD. Losses at the gene ends were 9 bases for V and 0 bases for J; bases not matched to a gene: 7. In DNA form, the CDR3 reads TGTGCCATTAGACAGGGTCAGATGAACACTGAAGCTTTCTTT. This encodes CAIRQGQMNTEAFF.

The chain uses TRBV4-3 and TRBJ2-6, with D possibly matching TRBD2 (5 bases). Germline V lookup: CDR1 LGHNA, CDR2 YSLEER. Trimming shortened V by 3 bases and J by 0 bases, and 18 bases separated the two germline ends. The CDR3 totals 19 residues. The CDR3 DNA is TGCGCCAGCAGCCATCTCGGGCGGGTAGGAACCTCTGGGGCCAACGTCCTGACTTTC. Translated, it gives CASSHLGRVGTSGANVLTF.

The chain couples TRBV9 to TRBJ1-1; D remains ambiguous. Germline CDR1 and CDR2: SGDLS and YYNGEE. The length of the CDR3 is 13 residues. Between the trimmed V and J ends, which lost 2 bases and 8 bases, there was a span of 13 bases. The CDR3 here is CASSVGLEVEAFF. For the CDR3, the DNA is TGTGCCAGCAGCGTTGGGTTGGAGGTGGAAGCTTTCTTT.

The rearrangement uses TRBV5-4 and TRBJ2-4, with unresolved D. The CDR3 totals 15 residues. V lost 0 bases and J lost 1, with 8 bases in between. Germline CDR1 is SGHNT and CDR2 is YYREEE (reference sequence). CDR3 in amino acids: CASSLDTRAKNIQYF. The CDR3 DNA reads as TGTGCCAGCAGCTTGGATACTCGGGCCAAAAACATTCAGTACTTC.

The chain employs TRBV7-2 and TRBJ1-1, with D possibly being TRBD1 (5 bases). Germline CDR1 and CDR2: SGHTA and FQGNSA. The ends were cut back, 5 bases at V and 6 bases at J, with 13 bases in the middle. CDR3 size: 13 residues. CDR3 nucleotide sequence: TGTGCCAGCAGCGACGAATTGGGGGCTGAAGCTTTCTTT. Translating gives CASSDELGAEAFF.